These T cell receptor beta chains were read from a single sample in a study of technical replicates of blood from a handful of donors. Assay used: immunoSEQ multiplex PCR; TCRdb lists only in-frame clones, some missing. This table has approximately 13,000 clones, roughly 77% appearing once. The sequenced material came from PBMCs. These receptors were obtained from a human donor in good health. CDR3s include the opening cysteine and the closing phenylalanine or tryptophan. Fields, in order: V gene, clone size, J gene, CDR3 protein. Rows may omit the clone size; those that give it use once, few, many or a size class.

TRBV7-8	few	TRBJ1-5	CASSLEHVSNQPQHF
TRBV7-9	once	TRBJ2-7	CASGQGQGAIHEQYF
TRBV5-6	NA	TRBJ2-7	CASSFTGVSYEQYF
TRBV7-9	NA	TRBJ1-2	CASSPIRQILAGNYGYTF
TRBV9	NA	TRBJ2-7	CASSVGQATGQYF
TRBV7-8	NA	TRBJ1-5	CASSSYRVPSNQPQHF
TRBV7-2	NA	TRBJ2-7	CASSLGGGRYFGNEQYF
TRBV10-1	few	TRBJ2-7	CASSDHRSSYEQYF
TRBV7-8	NA	TRBJ1-2	CASSLGQGTYGYTF
TRBV30	once	TRBJ2-7	CAWSATTEQYF
TRBV28	NA	TRBJ1-4	CATAGNEKLFF
TRBV6-6	NA	TRBJ2-7	CASSYSSQGSYEQYF
TRBV27	NA	TRBJ2-2	CASTRSRLARTGELFF
TRBV2	NA	TRBJ1-2	CASRGDSVYGYTF
TRBV5-6	NA	TRBJ2-5	CASRPDPGQGGWETQYF
TRBV11-2	NA	TRBJ2-1	CASSFLAGASKEQFF
TRBV2	NA	TRBJ2-3	CARTSSGLAGGEADTQYF
TRBV20-1	NA	TRBJ2-7	CSARISDEQYF
TRBV7-8	NA	TRBJ1-1	CASSLGQGGNTEAFF
TRBV11-2	NA	TRBJ2-7	CASSLDDSALPYEQYF
TRBV19	once	TRBJ2-3	CASSRGQGYADTQYF
TRBV5-1	NA	TRBJ1-1	CASSENAEAFF
TRBV27	NA	TRBJ2-5	CASRPRQGEAAKKETQYF
TRBV5-1	NA	TRBJ2-7	CASSLDPGSPFGEQYF
TRBV10-1	once	TRBJ2-5	CASSESIGETQYF
TRBV7-3	NA	TRBJ2-3	CASTNRPPGLAGAGDTQYF
TRBV6-5	NA	NA	CASSFTDAGTYEQYF
TRBV19	once	TRBJ2-7	CASSLNRDSNYEQYF
TRBV19	few	TRBJ2-1	CASSISHRAPNEQFF
TRBV30	NA	TRBJ1-4	CAGIGRWTNEKLFF
TRBV6-5	NA	TRBJ2-2	CASGGSGRFTGELFF
TRBV10-2	NA	TRBJ1-1	CASSDLDRNTEAFF
TRBV14	NA	TRBJ1-2	CASSKADRLFTSGYTF
TRBV19	few	TRBJ1-2	CASRPQGASGYTF
TRBV29-1	NA	TRBJ1-1	CSMTGPVGEAFF
TRBV10-3	NA	TRBJ1-1	CAIGDRVLAFF